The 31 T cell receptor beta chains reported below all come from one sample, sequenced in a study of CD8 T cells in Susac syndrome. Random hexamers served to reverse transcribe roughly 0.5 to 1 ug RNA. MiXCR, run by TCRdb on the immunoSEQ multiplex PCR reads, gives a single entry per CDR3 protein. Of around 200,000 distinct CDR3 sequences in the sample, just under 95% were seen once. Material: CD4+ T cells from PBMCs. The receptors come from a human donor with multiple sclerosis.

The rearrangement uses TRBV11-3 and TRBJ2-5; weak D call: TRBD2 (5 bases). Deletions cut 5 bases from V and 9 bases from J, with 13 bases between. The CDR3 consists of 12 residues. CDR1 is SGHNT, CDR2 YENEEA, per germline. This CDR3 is CASSTREGAQYF. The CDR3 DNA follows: TGTGCCAGCAGCACGAGGGAAGGAGCCCAGTACTTC.

DNA for the CDR3: TGTGCCACGTCGACTGGCTACAATGAGCAGTTCTTC. Amino acids: CATSTGYNEQFF. The genes are TRBV24-1 and TRBJ2-1; D remains unclear. The CDR3 contains 12 residues. Germline V gene lookup returns CDR1 KGHDR and CDR2 SFDVKD. The V gene lost 10 bases and the J gene lost 3 bases, with 9 bases spanning the gap.

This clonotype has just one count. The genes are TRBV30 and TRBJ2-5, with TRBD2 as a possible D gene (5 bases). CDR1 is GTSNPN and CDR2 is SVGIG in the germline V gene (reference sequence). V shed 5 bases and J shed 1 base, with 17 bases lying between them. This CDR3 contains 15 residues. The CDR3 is CAWDQSAEGQETQYF. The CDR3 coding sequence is TGTGCCTGGGACCAATCGGCAGAGGGCCAAGAGACCCAGTACTTC.

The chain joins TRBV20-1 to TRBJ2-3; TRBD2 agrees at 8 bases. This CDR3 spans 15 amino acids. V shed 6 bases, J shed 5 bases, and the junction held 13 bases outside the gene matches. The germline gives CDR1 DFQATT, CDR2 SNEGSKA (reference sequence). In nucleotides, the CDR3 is TGCAGTGCAGCACCGCCTCGGGGGGGCAGAGATACGCAGTATTTT. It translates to CSAAPPRGGRDTQYF.

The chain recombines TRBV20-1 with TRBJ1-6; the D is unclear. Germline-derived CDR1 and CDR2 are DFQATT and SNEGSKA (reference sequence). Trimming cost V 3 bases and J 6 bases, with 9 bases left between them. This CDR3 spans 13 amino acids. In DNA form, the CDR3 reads TGCAGTGCTAGGGACCTCTCTAATTCACCCCTCCACTTT. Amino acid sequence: CSARDLSNSPLHF.

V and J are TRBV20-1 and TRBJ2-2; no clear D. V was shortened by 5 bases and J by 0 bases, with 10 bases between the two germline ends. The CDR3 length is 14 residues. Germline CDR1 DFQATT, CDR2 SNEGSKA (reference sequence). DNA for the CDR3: TGCAGTGCTCTCCGGCAGACGAACACCGGGGAGCTGTTTTTT. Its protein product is CSALRQTNTGELFF.

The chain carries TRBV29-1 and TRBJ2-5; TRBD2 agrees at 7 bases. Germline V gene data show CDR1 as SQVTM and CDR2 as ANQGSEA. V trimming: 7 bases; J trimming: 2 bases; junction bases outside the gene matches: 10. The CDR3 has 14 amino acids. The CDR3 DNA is TGCAGCGCCCCTGTCGGCGGGGGTCAAGAGACCCAGTACTTC. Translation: CSAPVGGGQETQYF. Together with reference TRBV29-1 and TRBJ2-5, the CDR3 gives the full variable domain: SAVISQKPSRDICQRGTSLTIQCQVDSQVTMMFWYRQQPGQSLTLIATANQGSEATYESGFVIDKFPISRPNLTFSTLTVSNMSPEDSSIYLCSAPVGGGQETQYFGPGTRLLVL.

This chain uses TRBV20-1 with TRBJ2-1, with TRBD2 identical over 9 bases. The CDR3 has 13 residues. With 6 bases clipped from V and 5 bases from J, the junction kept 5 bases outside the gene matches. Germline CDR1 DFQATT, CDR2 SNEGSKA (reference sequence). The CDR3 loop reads CSASSGGHNEQFF. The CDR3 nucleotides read TGCAGTGCCAGTAGCGGGGGACACAATGAGCAGTTCTTC.

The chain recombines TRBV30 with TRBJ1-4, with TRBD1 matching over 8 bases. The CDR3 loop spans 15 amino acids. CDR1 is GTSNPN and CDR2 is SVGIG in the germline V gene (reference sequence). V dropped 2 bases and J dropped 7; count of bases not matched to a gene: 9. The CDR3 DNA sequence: TGTGCCTGGAGTAGGTCAGGACAGGGATTTGAAAAACTGTTTTTT. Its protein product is CAWSRSGQGFEKLFF. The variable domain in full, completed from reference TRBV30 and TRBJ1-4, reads SQTIHQWPATLVQPVGSPLSLECTVEGTSNPNLYWYRQAAGRGLQLLFYSVGIGQISSEVPQNLSASRPQDRQFILSSKKLLLSDSGFYLCAWSRSGQGFEKLFFGSGTQLSVL.

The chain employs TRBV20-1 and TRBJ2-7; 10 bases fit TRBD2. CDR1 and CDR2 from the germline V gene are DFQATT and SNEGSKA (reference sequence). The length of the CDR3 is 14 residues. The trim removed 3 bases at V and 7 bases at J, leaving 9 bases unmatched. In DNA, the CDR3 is TGCAGTGCTAGTCTCCTAGCGGGGGATGAGGAGCAGTACTTC. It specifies CSASLLAGDEEQYF.

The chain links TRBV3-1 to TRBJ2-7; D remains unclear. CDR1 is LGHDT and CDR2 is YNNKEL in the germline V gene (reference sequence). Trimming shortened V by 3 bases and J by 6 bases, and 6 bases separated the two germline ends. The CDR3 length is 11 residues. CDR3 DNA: TGTGCCAGCAGCCAGGGCGGCGAGCAGTACTTC. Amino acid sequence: CASSQGGEQYF.

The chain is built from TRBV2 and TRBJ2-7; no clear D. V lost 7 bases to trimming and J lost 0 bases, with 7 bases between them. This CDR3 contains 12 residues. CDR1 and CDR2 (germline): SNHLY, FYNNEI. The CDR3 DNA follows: TGTGCCAGCATTACAATCTCCTACGAGCAGTACTTC. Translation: CASITISYEQYF.

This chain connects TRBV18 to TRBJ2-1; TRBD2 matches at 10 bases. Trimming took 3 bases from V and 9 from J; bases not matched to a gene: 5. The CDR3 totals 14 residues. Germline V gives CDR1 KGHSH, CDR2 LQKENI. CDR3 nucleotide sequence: TGTGCCAGCTCACCGAGCGGGGGGGCCCTTGAGCAGTTCTTC. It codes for CASSPSGGALEQFF.

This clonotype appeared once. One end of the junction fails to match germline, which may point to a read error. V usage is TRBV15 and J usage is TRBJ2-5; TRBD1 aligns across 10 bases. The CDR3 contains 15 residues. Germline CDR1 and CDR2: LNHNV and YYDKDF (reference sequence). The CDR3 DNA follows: TGTGCCACCAGCAGGGACAGGGGGTCGCAAGCGACCCAGTACTTC. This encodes CATSRDRGSQATQYF.

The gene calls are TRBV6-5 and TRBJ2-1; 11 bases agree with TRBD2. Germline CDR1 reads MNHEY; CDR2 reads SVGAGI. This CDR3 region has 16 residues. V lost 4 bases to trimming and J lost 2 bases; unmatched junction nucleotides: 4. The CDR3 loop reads CASSSPGLAAYNEQFF. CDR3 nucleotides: TGTGCCAGCAGTTCGCCGGGACTAGCGGCCTACAATGAGCAGTTCTTC.

DNA for the CDR3: TGTGCCAGCAGGGGACGAGATCGTCGGGCTTTCTTT. Its translation is CASRGRDRRAFF. The chain has TRBV6-5 and TRBJ1-1, with TRBD1 as a possible D gene (5 bases). The V gene lost 6 bases and the J gene lost 11 bases, with 16 bases spanning the gap. The germline CDR1 and CDR2 sequences are MNHEY and SVGAGI. This CDR3 has 12 amino acids.

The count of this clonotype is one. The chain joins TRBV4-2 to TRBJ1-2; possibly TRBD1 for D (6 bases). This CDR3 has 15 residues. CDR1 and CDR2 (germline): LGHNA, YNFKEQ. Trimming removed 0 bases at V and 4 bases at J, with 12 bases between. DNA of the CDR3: TGTGCCAGCAGCCAAGATAGACAGGACTTCTATGGCTACACCTTC. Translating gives CASSQDRQDFYGYTF.

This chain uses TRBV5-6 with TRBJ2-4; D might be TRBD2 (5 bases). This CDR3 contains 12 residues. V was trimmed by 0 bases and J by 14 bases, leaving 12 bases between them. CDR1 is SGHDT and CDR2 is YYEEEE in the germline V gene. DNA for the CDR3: TGTGCCAGCAGCTTGGCCCAGGACTCGGAGTACTTC. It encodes CASSLAQDSEYF.

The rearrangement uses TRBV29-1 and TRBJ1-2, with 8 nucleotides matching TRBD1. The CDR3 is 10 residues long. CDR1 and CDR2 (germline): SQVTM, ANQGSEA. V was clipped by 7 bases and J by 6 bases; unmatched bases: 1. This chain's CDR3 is CSAGQDGYTF. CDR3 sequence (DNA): TGCAGCGCGGGACAGGATGGCTACACCTTC.

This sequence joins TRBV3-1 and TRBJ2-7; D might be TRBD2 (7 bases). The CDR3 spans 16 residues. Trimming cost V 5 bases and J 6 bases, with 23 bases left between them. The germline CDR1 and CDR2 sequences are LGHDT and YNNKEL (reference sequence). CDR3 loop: CASSRGGGRSVSEQYV. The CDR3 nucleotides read TGTGCCAGCAGCAGGGGAGGGGGTCGAAGTGTCTCCGAGCAGTACGTC.

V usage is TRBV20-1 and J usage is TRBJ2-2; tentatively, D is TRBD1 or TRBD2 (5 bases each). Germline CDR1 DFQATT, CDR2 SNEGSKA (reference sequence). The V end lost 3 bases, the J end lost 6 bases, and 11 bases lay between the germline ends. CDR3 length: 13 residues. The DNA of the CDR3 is TGCAGTGCTAGCCATGGGACCTCCGGGGAGCTGTTTTTT. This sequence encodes CSASHGTSGELFF.

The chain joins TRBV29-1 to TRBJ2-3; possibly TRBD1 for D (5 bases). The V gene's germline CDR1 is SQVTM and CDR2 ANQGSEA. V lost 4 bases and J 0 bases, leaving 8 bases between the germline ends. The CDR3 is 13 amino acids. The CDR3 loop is CSVGTLSTDTQYF. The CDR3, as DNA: TGCAGCGTTGGGACATTGAGCACAGATACGCAGTATTTT.

As DNA, the CDR3 is TGTGCCAGCATTTCCCAAAGAGCCGGGACAGGGAAAGAGACCCAGTACTTC. Protein sequence: CASISQRAGTGKETQYF. J is TRBJ2-5 and V is TRBV5-4; 9 bases match TRBD1. The CDR3 totals 17 residues. Germline V gives CDR1 SGHNT, CDR2 YYREEE (reference sequence). The V gene end was trimmed by 6 bases and the J gene end by 3 bases; junction bases not matched to a gene: 15.

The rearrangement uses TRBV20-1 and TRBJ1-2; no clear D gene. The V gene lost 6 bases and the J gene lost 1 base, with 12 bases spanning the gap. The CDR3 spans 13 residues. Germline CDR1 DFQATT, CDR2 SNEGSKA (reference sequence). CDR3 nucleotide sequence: TGCAGTGCGTCGACCGGTAATAACTATGGCTACACCTTC. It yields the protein CSASTGNNYGYTF.

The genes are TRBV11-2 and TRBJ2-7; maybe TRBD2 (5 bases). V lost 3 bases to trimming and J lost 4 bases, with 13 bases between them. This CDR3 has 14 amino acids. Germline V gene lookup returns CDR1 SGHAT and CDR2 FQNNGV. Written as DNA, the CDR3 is TGTGCCAGCAGCTTTCGCTTTGGGGAGTACGAGCAGTACTTC. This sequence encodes CASSFRFGEYEQYF.

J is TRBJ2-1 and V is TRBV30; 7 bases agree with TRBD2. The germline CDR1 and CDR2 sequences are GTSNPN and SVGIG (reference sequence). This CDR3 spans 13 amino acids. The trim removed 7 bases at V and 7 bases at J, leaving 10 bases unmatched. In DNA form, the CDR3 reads TGTGCCTACTTCAAGCGGGGTAAGAATGAGCAGTTCTTC. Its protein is CAYFKRGKNEQFF.

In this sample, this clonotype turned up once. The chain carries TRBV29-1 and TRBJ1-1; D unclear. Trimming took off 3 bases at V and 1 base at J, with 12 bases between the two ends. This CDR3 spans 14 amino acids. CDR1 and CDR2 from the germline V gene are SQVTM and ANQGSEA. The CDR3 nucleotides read TGCAGCGTTGAGAGGGAGACACAGAACACTGAAGCTTTCTTT. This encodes CSVERETQNTEAFF.

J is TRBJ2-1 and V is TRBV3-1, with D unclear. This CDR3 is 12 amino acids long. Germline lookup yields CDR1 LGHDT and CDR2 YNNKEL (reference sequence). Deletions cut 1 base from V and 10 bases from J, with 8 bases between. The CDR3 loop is CASSQGIGEQFF. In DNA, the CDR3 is TGTGCCAGCAGCCAAGGTATAGGCGAGCAGTTCTTC.

This CDR3 is CASSITGVETQYF. Here the CDR3 DNA reads TGTGCCAGTAGTATCACAGGGGTCGAGACCCAGTACTTC. This chain links TRBV19 with TRBJ2-5, with 7 nucleotides matching TRBD1. Germline CDR1 reads LNHDA; CDR2 reads SQIVND (reference sequence). The V gene end was trimmed by 3 bases and the J gene end by 5 bases; junction bases not matched to a gene: 3. This CDR3 is 13 amino acids long.

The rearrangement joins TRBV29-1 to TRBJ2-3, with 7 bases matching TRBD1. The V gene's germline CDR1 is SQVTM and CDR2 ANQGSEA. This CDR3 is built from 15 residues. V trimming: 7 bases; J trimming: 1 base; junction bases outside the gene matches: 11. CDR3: CSARQGTAGTDTQYF. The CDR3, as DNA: TGCAGCGCGCGACAGGGTACGGCTGGCACAGATACGCAGTATTTT.

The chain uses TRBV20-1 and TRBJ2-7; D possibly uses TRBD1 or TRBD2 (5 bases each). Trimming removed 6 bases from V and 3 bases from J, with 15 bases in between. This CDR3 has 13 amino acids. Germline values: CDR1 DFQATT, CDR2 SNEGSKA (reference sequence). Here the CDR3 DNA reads TGCAGTGCCCAAGAGGGACGGGTCTACGAGCAGTACTTC. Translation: CSAQEGRVYEQYF.